These 6 T cell receptor beta chains were all obtained from the same sample, sequenced in a study of blood T cells in healthy people across ages. It was with a sample-barcoded 5' primer and a J-beta primer mix that a second PCR of roughly 7 to 12 cycles was run. MiXCR was run by TCRdb on the 5' RACE reads, yielding one entry per CDR3 protein. The data show approximately 730,000 distinct CDR3 sequences, roughly 44% seen once. The specimen sequenced was blood. These TCRs come from a woman in her sixties in good health.

About this clonotype: A much larger clone lies one base from this, so it may be a read error. The chain recombines TRBV7-2 with TRBJ1-5, with 10 bases lining up with TRBD1. The germline V gene has CDR1 SGHTA and CDR2 FQGNSA. The CDR3 totals 16 residues. CDR3 sequence reads: CACSLAGQGSNQPQHF. Here the CDR3 DNA reads TGTGCCTGCAGCTTAGCGGGACAGGGGAGCAATCAGCCCCAGCATTTT.

The chain carries TRBV5-1 and TRBJ2-3; D is unclear. The CDR3 sequence is 15 residues long. With 2 bases removed from V and 3 bases from J, the gap between germline ends came to 13 bases. Germline CDR1 SGHRS, CDR2 YFSETQ. The CDR3 DNA follows: TGCGCCAGCAGCTTTCGGCGAGCCTTGACAGATACGCAGTATTTT. It translates to CASSFRRALTDTQYF. The full variable domain, in which reference TRBV5-1 and TRBJ2-3 provide the parts outside the CDR3, is KAGVTQTPRYLIKTRGQQVTLSCSPISGHRSVSWYQQTPGQGLQFLFEYFSETQRNKGNFPGRFSGRQFSNSRSEMNVSTLELGDSALYLCASSFRRALTDTQYFGPGTRLTVL.

The CDR3 DNA is TGTGCCAGCACTCCCGGGGGGTTGGGAAATTCACCCCTCCACTTT. This encodes CASTPGGLGNSPLHF. The chain couples TRBV2 to TRBJ1-6; perhaps TRBD1 as D (5 bases). The CDR3 covers 15 residues. Germline loops: CDR1 SNHLY, CDR2 FYNNEI. V lost 7 bases to trimming and J lost 7 bases, with 17 bases between them. The entire variable domain, with the rest obtained from reference TRBV2 and TRBJ1-6, is as follows: EPEVTQTPSHQVTQMGQEVILRCVPISNHLYFYWYRQILGQKVEFLVSFYNNEISEKSEIFDDQFSVERPDGSNFTLKIRSTKLEDSAMYFCASTPGGLGNSPLHFGNGTRLTVT.

The J gene is TRBJ2-1, the V gene TRBV2; D not resolved. In germline, CDR1 is SNHLY, CDR2 FYNNEI. Trimming removed 5 bases at V and 9 bases at J, with 14 bases between. The CDR3 loop spans 13 amino acids. CDR3 sequence (DNA): TGTGCCAGCAGTTTAGATCAACAACCTGAGCAGTTCTTC. The encoded protein is CASSLDQQPEQFF. Filled out from reference TRBV2 and TRBJ2-1, the complete variable domain reads EPEVTQTPSHQVTQMGQEVILRCVPISNHLYFYWYRQILGQKVEFLVSFYNNEISEKSEIFDDQFSVERPDGSNFTLKIRSTKLEDSAMYFCASSLDQQPEQFFGPGTRLTVL.

The gene calls are TRBV7-3 and TRBJ1-1; possible D gene TRBD1, 5 bases. CDR1 SGHTA and CDR2 FQGTGA come from the germline V gene. The ends were cut back, 4 bases at V and 7 bases at J, with 10 bases in the middle. The CDR3 spans 12 residues. The CDR3 DNA reads as TGTGCCAGCAGCTCCTACGGGGGTGAAGCTTTCTTT. Protein: CASSSYGGEAFF.

Note on this clonotype: A much larger clone lies a single base off, so this may be a read error. The V call is TRBV25-1, the J call TRBJ2-1; TRBD2 matches 9 bases. CDR3 length: 15 amino acids. CDR1 and CDR2 (germline): MGHDK, SYGVNS. The CDR3: CTSSEYGAGGNEQFF. The CDR3 DNA is TGTACCAGCAGTGAATATGGAGCGGGAGGCAATGAGCAGTTCTTC.